A selection of T cell receptor beta chains follows, all from one sample in a study of blood T cell repertoires in COVID-19. Some clones are missing from TCRdb's copy, which holds only in-frame ones; the method was immunoSEQ multiplex PCR. The sample has 170,000 or so clones; more than 75% are singletons. Sequencing used peripheral blood. The origin of the receptors is a man aged 55-75 years with COVID-19, enrolled during active disease. CDR3s include the opening cysteine and the closing phenylalanine or tryptophan. The D gene is left open where the match is weak. A row's size may be missing; if present it is once, few, many or a size class.

cdr3_length clone_size j_call d_call v_call cdr3_nt cdr3_aa
16 . TRBJ2-6 . TRBV27 TGTGCCAGCAGTTCCACAGGATTCTCTGGGGCCAACGTCCTGACTTTC CASSSTGFSGANVLTF
18 . TRBJ1-6 . TRBV19 TGTGCCAGTAGTACCATAGCTACAGTTGGGGGGATGACGGCACCCCTCCACTTT CASSTIATVGGMTAPLHF
14 . TRBJ1-1 TRBD1 TRBV7-9 TGTGCCAGCAGCTCCGGACAGGTTAGTTCGGAAGCTTTCTTT CASSSGQVSSEAFF
16 . TRBJ1-2 TRBD1 TRBV25-1 TGTGCCAGCAGTGAATCCGGGACAGCTGGCCTCTATGGCTACACCTTC CASSESGTAGLYGYTF
11 . TRBJ2-2 . TRBV29-1 TGCAGCGCCTTGAACACCGGGGAGCTGTTTTTT CSALNTGELFF
15 . TRBJ2-7 TRBD1 TRBV9 TGTGCCAGCAGCGCCTCGGGACAGGGAAATTTCGAGCAGTACTTC CASSASGQGNFEQYF
15 . TRBJ1-4 TRBD1 TRBV4-2 TGTGCCAGCAGCCAAGGGGACAGGGGTAATGAAAAACTGTTTTTT CASSQGDRGNEKLFF
13 . TRBJ2-7 . TRBV7-9 TGTGCCAGCAGCTTGAGGGAAACCTACGAGCAGTACTTC CASSLRETYEQYF
14 . TRBJ1-6 . TRBV19 TGTGCCAGTAGTAGCGGGCCGGATAATTCACCCCTCCACTTT CASSSGPDNSPLHF
13 once TRBJ1-3 . TRBV6-5 TGTGCCAGCAGTTACCGTAGCGGAAACACCATATATTTT CASSYRSGNTIYF
14 . TRBJ1-3 TRBD1 TRBV7-2 TGTGCCAGCAGCTTCGACAGGGCTGGAAACACCATATATTTT CASSFDRAGNTIYF
14 . TRBJ1-1 TRBD1 TRBV4-3 TGCGCCAGCAGCCTACATACAGGGGACACTGAAGCTTTCTTT CASSLHTGDTEAFF
16 . TRBJ1-6 . TRBV5-5 TGTGCCAGCAGCACCCAGGGGTCGGGATTGGTGTCACCCCTCCACTTT CASSTQGSGLVSPLHF